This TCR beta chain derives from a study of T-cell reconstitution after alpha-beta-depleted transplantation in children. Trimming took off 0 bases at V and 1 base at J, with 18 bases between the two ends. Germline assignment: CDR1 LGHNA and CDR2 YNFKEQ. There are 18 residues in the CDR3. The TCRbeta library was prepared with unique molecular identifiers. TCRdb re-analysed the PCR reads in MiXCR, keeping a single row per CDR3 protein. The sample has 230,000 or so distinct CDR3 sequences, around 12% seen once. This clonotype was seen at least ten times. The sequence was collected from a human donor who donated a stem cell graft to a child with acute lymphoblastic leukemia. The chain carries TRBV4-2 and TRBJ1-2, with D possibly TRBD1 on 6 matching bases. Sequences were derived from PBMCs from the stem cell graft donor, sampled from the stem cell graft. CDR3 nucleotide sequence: TGTGCCAGCAGCCAAGAAGACAGGAGGCTTAGGCTTAACTATGGCTACACCTTC. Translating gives CASSQEDRRLRLNYGYTF.